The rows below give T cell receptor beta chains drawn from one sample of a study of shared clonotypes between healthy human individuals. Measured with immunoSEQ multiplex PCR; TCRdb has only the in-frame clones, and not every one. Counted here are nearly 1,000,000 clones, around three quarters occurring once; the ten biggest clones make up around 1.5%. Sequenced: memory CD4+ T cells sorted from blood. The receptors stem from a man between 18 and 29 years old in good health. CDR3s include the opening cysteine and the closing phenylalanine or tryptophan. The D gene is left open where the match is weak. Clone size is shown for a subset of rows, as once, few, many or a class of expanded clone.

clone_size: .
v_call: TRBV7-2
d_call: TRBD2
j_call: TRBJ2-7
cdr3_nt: TGTGCCAGCAGCAATCGACTAGCGGGTTTCGACGAGCAGTACTTC
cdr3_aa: CASSNRLAGFDEQYF

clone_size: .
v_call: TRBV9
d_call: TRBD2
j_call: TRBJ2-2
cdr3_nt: TGTGCCAGCAGCGTGGTAGGACTAGCGGGAGGGAGGACCGGGGAGCTGTTTTTT
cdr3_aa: CASSVVGLAGGRTGELFF

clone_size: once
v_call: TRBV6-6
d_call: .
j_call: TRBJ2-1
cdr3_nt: TGTGCCAGCAGTTACGGACTACAGAACAATGAGCAGTTCTTC
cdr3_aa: CASSYGLQNNEQFF

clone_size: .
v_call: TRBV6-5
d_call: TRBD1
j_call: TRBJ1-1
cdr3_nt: TGTGCCAGCACCGACAGGGGGGTTCTGGCTTTCTTT
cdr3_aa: CASTDRGVLAFF

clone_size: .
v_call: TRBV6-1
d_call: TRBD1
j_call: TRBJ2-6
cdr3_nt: TGTGCCAGCAGTGAGCAGGGGGCCCCCTCTGGGGCCAACGTCCTGACTTTC
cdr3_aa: CASSEQGAPSGANVLTF

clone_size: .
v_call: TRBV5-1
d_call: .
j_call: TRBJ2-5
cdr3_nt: TGCGCCAGCAGCTTGGGAGGTTTGGGAGAGACCCAGTACTTC
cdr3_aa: CASSLGGLGETQYF

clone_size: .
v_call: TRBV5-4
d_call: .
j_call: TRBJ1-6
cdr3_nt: TGTGCCAGCAGCTTGGGGGCAGGAGGGGATTCACCCCTCCACTTT
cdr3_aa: CASSLGAGGDSPLHF

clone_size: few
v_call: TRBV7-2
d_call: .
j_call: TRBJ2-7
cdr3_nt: TGTGCCAGCAGCTCCTCGAGGGACTACGAGCAGTACTTC
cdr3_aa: CASSSSRDYEQYF

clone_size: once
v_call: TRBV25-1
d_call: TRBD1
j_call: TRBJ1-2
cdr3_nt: TGTGCCAGCAGTGAACATCAAAGGACAGGTGATGGCTACACCTTC
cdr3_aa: CASSEHQRTGDGYTF

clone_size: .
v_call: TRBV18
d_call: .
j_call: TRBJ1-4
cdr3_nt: TGTGCCAGCGCCCGGCTGGAGAGGGAAAAACTGTTTTTT
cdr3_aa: CASARLEREKLFF

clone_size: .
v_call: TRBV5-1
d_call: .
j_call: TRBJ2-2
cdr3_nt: TGCGCCAGCAGCTTGGGGTCCTACACCGGGGAGCTGTTTTTT
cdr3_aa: CASSLGSYTGELFF

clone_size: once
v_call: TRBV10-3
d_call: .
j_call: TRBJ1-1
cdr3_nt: TGTGCCACGGGACCCCCGAGGACGATGAACACTGAAGCTTTCTTT
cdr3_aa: CATGPPRTMNTEAFF

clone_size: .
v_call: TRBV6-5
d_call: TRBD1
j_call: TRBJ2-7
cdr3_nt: TGTGCCAGCAGCGAACAGGGGTCCTACGAGCAGTACTTC
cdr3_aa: CASSEQGSYEQYF

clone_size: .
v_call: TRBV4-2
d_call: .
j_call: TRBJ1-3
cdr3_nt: TGTGCCAGCAGCCAGGCCGCGTCTGCCTCTGGAAACACCATATATTTT
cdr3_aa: CASSQAASASGNTIYF

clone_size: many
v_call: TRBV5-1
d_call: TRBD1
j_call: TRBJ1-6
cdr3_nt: TGCGCCAGCAGCTTGGACCAGGGGGATTCACCCCTCCACTTT
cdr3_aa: CASSLDQGDSPLHF

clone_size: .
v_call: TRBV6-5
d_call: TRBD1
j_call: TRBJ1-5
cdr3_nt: TGTGCCAGCAGTTGGGACAGCTCACGGCAGCCCCAGCATTTT
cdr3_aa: CASSWDSSRQPQHF

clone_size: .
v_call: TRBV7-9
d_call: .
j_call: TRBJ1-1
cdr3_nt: TGTGCCAGACGCTCGGGGGGAATGAACACTGAAGCTTTCTTT
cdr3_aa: CARRSGGMNTEAFF

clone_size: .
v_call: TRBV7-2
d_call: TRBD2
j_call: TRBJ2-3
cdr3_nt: TGTGCCAGCAGTTCCTCCCCGGGACTAGCGAAGGATACGCAGTATTTT
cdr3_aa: CASSSSPGLAKDTQYF

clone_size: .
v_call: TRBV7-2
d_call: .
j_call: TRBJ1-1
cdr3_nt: TGTGCCAGCAGCTTAGCCCCCCGGGCCATGAACACTGAAGCTTTCTTT
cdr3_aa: CASSLAPRAMNTEAFF

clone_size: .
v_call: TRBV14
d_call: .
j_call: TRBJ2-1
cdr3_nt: TGTGCCAGCAGCCAATTTAGGGTAGTGGGGCAGTTCTTC
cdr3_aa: CASSQFRVVGQFF

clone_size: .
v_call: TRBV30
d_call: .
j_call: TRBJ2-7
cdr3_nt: TGTGCCTGGAGTCCGGGGGCGCGGCGTGGCGAGCAGTACTTC
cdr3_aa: CAWSPGARRGEQYF

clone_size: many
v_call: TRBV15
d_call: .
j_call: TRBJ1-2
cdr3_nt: TGTGCCACCAGCAGAGAAGGCCAGGGAAGAGGCTACACCTTC
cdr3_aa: CATSREGQGRGYTF

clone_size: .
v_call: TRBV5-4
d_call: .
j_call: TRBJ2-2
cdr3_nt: TGTGCCAGCAGCTTGGGGGGCCCCGGGGAGCTGTTTTTT
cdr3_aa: CASSLGGPGELFF

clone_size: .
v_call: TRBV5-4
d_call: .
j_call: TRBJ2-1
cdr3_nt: TGTGCCAGCACCCAAGAGGGCTTACCGGGCTACAATGAGCAGTTCTTC
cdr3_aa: CASTQEGLPGYNEQFF

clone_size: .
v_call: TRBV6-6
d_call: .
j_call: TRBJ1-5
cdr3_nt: TGTGCCAGCAGTTACGAAGGGACGGGCAATCAGCCCCAGCATTTT
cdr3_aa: CASSYEGTGNQPQHF

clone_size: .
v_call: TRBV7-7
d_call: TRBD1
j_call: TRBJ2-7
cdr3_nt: TGTGCTAGCAGCTTAGCCCCCGACAGGGAGTACGAGCAGTACTTC
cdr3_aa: CASSLAPDREYEQYF

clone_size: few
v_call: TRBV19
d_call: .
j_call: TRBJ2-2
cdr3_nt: TGTGCCAGTAGTATAGTAGCAGACGGCACCGGGGAGCTGTTTTTT
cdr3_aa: CASSIVADGTGELFF

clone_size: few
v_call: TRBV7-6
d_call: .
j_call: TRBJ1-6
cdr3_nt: TGTGCCAGCAGCTTAGCACAGTCACCCCTCCACTTT
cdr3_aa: CASSLAQSPLHF

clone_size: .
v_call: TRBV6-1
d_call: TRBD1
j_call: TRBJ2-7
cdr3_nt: TGTGCCAGCAGTGGCTACAGGGGGCCCGAGCAGTACTTC
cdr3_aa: CASSGYRGPEQYF